What follows are 30 T cell receptor beta chains derived from one specimen sequenced in a study of Ad26.COV2.S vaccination and SARS-CoV-2 variants. Regarding treatment: around 19 received Ad26.COV2.S at low or high dose, single or two shots; a few received placebo; per-sample allocation not given. Specimen acquisition occurred on day 63 following the initial vaccine or placebo injection. Sequencing used immunoSEQ multiplex PCR; TCRdb keeps in-frame clones, though not all of them. The data show some 240,000 clones, with roughly 87% seen just once and roughly 3% held by the top ten. The material sequenced was peripheral blood, taken in a trial of Ad26.COV2.S vaccine versus placebo. All receptors come from a person aged 18-65 years who received the Ad26.COV2.S COVID-19 vaccine or a placebo.

This chain links TRBV29-1 with TRBJ2-1; no firm D call. The CDR3 sequence is 10 residues long. Trimming left V 7 bases short and J 7 bases short, with 8 bases between. Germline CDR1 and CDR2: SQVTM and ANQGSEA. This CDR3 reads CSGRTNEQFF. The CDR3 DNA reads as TGCAGCGGACGAACGAATGAGCAGTTCTTC.

On this clone: It is unclear where the CDR3 begins or ends on the DNA, so no DNA is shown, and the CDR3 is as TCRdb lists it. The CDR3 sequence is CASSSSVGRTQYF. The gene calls are TRBV6-5 and TRBJ2-3; the tabulated D call, TRBD2, remains unverified against the DNA. The CDR3 has 13 amino acids, counting both end residues. The germline CDR1 and CDR2 sequences are MNHEY and SVGAGI.

The genes are TRBV10-2 and TRBJ2-3; TRBD2 is a possible D gene (5 bases). The CDR3 has 14 residues. V lost 4 bases and J 4 bases, leaving 12 bases between the germline ends. Germline lookup yields CDR1 WSHSY and CDR2 SAAADI. Written as DNA, the CDR3 is TGCGCCAGCAGTGTTACGGGGAGCGCAGATACGCAGTATTTT. The encoded protein is CASSVTGSADTQYF.

This clone was seen a few times. V is TRBV6-6 and J is TRBJ1-1; TRBD1 matches 9 bases. CDR1 and CDR2 from the germline V gene are MNHNY and SVGAGI (reference sequence). V shed 2 bases and J 3 bases; nucleotides not matched to a gene: 4. This CDR3 comprises 15 residues. CDR3 protein: CASSYGQGRYTEAFF. The DNA of the CDR3 is TGTGCCAGCAGTTACGGACAGGGGAGGTACACTGAAGCTTTCTTT.

The rearrangement links TRBV19 to TRBJ1-1, with a weak D call TRBD1 (5 bases). The V and J ends lost 6 bases and 3 bases respectively, with 14 bases between them. Germline V gene lookup returns CDR1 LNHDA and CDR2 SQIVND (reference sequence). This CDR3 spans 14 amino acids. The CDR3 coding sequence is TGTGCCAGTAGCACCCAGGGAGGCGACACTGAAGCTTTCTTT. Translated, it gives CASSTQGGDTEAFF.

In this sample, this clone turned up a few times. This chain uses TRBV4-1 with TRBJ2-7; the D gene is possibly TRBD2 (5 bases). Between the trimmed V and J ends, which lost 0 bases and 2 bases, there was a span of 8 bases. There are 14 residues in the CDR3. CDR1 MGHRA and CDR2 YSYEKL come from the germline V gene. The CDR3 here is CASSQDPGTYEQYV. The CDR3, as DNA: TGCGCCAGCAGCCAAGACCCGGGGACCTACGAGCAGTACGTC.

The chain uses TRBV9 and TRBJ2-5; 8 nucleotides agree with TRBD2. Germline V gene data show CDR1 as SGDLS and CDR2 as YYNGEE. The V segment lost 0 bases and the J segment 5 bases; nucleotides outside the gene matches: 6. CDR3 length: 15 amino acids. The CDR3 spells CASSVGQAGVETQYF. The DNA of the CDR3 is TGTGCCAGCAGCGTAGGTCAAGCGGGAGTTGAGACCCAGTACTTC.

The chain is built from TRBV3-1 (or the pseudogene TRBV3-2) and TRBJ1-2; D might be TRBD1 (6 bases). Trimming took 4 bases from V and 4 from J, leaving 13 bases between them. The CDR3 totals 14 residues. CDR1 LGHDT and CDR2 YNNKEL come from the germline V gene (reference sequence). Here the CDR3 reads CASSPFPGAYGYTF. CDR3 DNA: TGTGCCAGCAGCCCCTTTCCGGGGGCCTATGGCTACACCTTC.

CDR3 in amino acids: CASSPDRGYYGYTF. DNA of the CDR3: TGTGCCAGCAGCCCGGACAGGGGTTACTATGGCTACACCTTC. The chain combines TRBV5-6 with TRBJ1-2; TRBD1 matches 9 bases. The CDR3 is 14 residues long. Germline-derived CDR1 and CDR2 are SGHDT and YYEEEE. Losses at the gene ends were 4 bases for V and 3 bases for J; bases not matched to a gene: 4.

The rearrangement joins TRBV5-4 to TRBJ1-2; 7 bases are shared with TRBD1. The CDR3 runs to 13 residues. J was trimmed by 5 bases and V by 4 bases; bases with no gene match: 5. CDR1 SGHNT and CDR2 YYREEE come from the germline V gene (reference sequence). CDR3 DNA: TGTGCCAGCAGCCCCCTCAGGGGGTATGGCTACACCTTC. Its protein product is CASSPLRGYGYTF.

The chain uses TRBV4-2 and TRBJ2-2; TRBD2 matches 7 bases. The germline gives CDR1 LGHNA, CDR2 YNFKEQ. V lost 4 bases, J lost 1 base, and 6 bases stayed unmatched. The CDR3 has 16 residues. CDR3 in amino acids: CASSPESGMNTGELFF. As DNA, the CDR3 is TGTGCCAGCAGCCCAGAGAGCGGGATGAACACCGGGGAGCTGTTTTTT.

The rearrangement uses TRBV18 and TRBJ2-7; TRBD2 aligns across 11 bases. The length of the CDR3 is 14 residues. The ends lost 5 bases at V and 3 bases at J; junction bases unmatched: 3. CDR1 and CDR2 from the germline V gene are KGHSH and LQKENI. Written as DNA, the CDR3 is TGTGCCAGCTCAACCGGGACTAGCGGCTACGAGCAGTACTTC. Protein: CASSTGTSGYEQYF.

The V gene is TRBV6-5, the J gene TRBJ2-3; TRBD1 matches 8 bases. Germline V lookup: CDR1 MNHEY, CDR2 SVGAGI. The CDR3 is 13 amino acids. V trimming: 6 bases; J trimming: 1 base; junction bases outside the gene matches: 0. CDR3 nucleotides: TGTGCCAGCAGGGGACAGGGCACAGATACGCAGTATTTT. Translated, it gives CASRGQGTDTQYF.

This clone was observed a single time. This rearrangement joins TRBV19 to TRBJ2-1; D is unclear. The length of the CDR3 is 16 residues. Per germline, CDR1 LNHDA and CDR2 SQIVND (reference sequence). Trimming stripped 7 bases from V and 0 bases from J, with 16 bases between. DNA for the CDR3: TGTGCCAGTACCGACACACTCACCCCCTCCTACAATGAGCAGTTCTTC. This codes for CASTDTLTPSYNEQFF. Full variable domain (remainder filled in from reference TRBV19 and TRBJ2-1): DGGITQSPKYLFRKEGQNVTLSCEQNLNHDAMYWYRQDPGQGLRLIYYSQIVNDFQKGDIAEGYSVSREKKESFPLTVTSAQKNPTAFYLCASTDTLTPSYNEQFFGPGTRLTVL.

For the CDR3, the DNA is TGTGCCACCAGCAGGATACAGGGGAAGGGAACTAATGAAAAACTGTTTTTT. It is translated as CATSRIQGKGTNEKLFF. The chain couples TRBV15 to TRBJ1-4; 7 bases line up with TRBD1. Germline CDR1 reads LNHNV; CDR2 reads YYDKDF (reference sequence). Trimming at V came to 3 bases and at J to 1 base, leaving 8 bases not matched to a gene. This CDR3 is 17 amino acids long.

The V and J genes are TRBV10-2 and TRBJ1-1; D is perhaps TRBD1 (6 bases). V shed 10 bases and J shed 6 bases, with 18 bases lying between them. The CDR3 is 13 residues long. Germline V gene data show CDR1 as WSHSY and CDR2 as SAAADI. CDR3 residues: CATLEGGASEAFF. CDR3 nucleotides: TGCGCCACCCTCGAGGGGGGCGCATCTGAAGCTTTCTTT.

The V and J genes are TRBV6-5 and TRBJ2-7, with 7 positions matching TRBD2. The CDR3 spans 12 residues. Germline CDR1 is MNHEY and CDR2 is SVGAGI. Unmatched junction bases numbered 3, after V lost 8 bases and J lost 2 bases. This CDR3 reads CASRGDPYEQYF. The CDR3 nucleotides are TGTGCCAGCCGGGGGGATCCCTACGAGCAGTACTTC.

There are a few counts of this clone. The chain recombines TRBV7-6 with TRBJ2-7, with TRBD2 matching over 8 bases. Trimming removed 1 base from V and 3 bases from J; junction bases left unmatched: 5. The CDR3 contains 15 residues. Germline V gene lookup returns CDR1 SGHVS and CDR2 FNYEAQ. The CDR3 reads CASSLVASGFYEQYF. The CDR3 nucleotides read TGTGCCAGCAGCTTAGTGGCTAGCGGGTTCTACGAGCAGTACTTC.

The rearrangement links TRBV9 to TRBJ2-3; D not resolved. CDR3 size: 13 residues. V shed 3 bases and J shed 6 bases, with 11 bases lying between them. Germline lookup yields CDR1 SGDLS and CDR2 YYNGEE. The CDR3 sequence is CASSDDWPDTQYF. CDR3 nucleotide sequence: TGTGCCAGCAGCGATGACTGGCCGGATACGCAGTATTTT.

This rearrangement joins TRBV7-2 to TRBJ1-1; TRBD1 is a possible D gene (5 bases). There are 15 residues in the CDR3. V shed 1 base and J shed 0 bases, with 9 bases lying between them. Germline CDR1 reads SGHTA; CDR2 reads FQGNSA. CDR3 sequence reads: CASSLGQGMNTEAFF. Written as DNA, the CDR3 is TGTGCCAGCAGCTTAGGTCAGGGAATGAACACTGAAGCTTTCTTT.

The chain has TRBV5-5 and TRBJ1-2; TRBD1 is a possible D gene (6 bases). In germline, CDR1 is SGHKS, CDR2 YYEKEE (reference sequence). The CDR3 covers 14 residues. V gave up 7 bases and J gave up 4 bases, with 17 bases separating them. CDR3 sequence (DNA): TGTGCCAGCCGAGGCCGCCTGGGGGCCTATGGCTACACCTTC. Translation gives CASRGRLGAYGYTF.

The V gene is TRBV2, the J gene TRBJ2-3; 9 bases align to TRBD2. J gave up 11 bases and V 6 bases, and 3 bases lay outside the gene matches. Germline V lookup: CDR1 SNHLY, CDR2 FYNNEI. This CDR3 is 11 amino acids long. The CDR3 bases are TGTGCCAGCAGCGGACTAGCGAGGCAGTATTTT. Translated: CASSGLARQYF.

The V gene is TRBV18, the J gene TRBJ2-5; 7 bases fit TRBD1. The ends lost 5 bases at V and 2 bases at J; junction bases unmatched: 2. There are 13 residues in the CDR3. Per the germline V gene, CDR1 is KGHSH and CDR2 is LQKENI. The CDR3 bases are TGTGCCAGCTCAACGACAGGGCAAGAGACCCAGTACTTC. It is translated as CASSTTGQETQYF.

V usage is TRBV9 and J usage is TRBJ1-1; D not certain. Trimming cost V 0 bases and J 1 base, with 10 bases left between them. Per germline, CDR1 SGDLS and CDR2 YYNGEE. The CDR3 runs 15 residues. CDR3 nucleotides: TGTGCCAGCAGCGTAGGAGAGAAGTGGAACACTGAAGCTTTCTTT. This encodes CASSVGEKWNTEAFF. Filled out from reference TRBV9 and TRBJ1-1, the complete variable domain reads DSGVTQTPKHLITATGQRVTLRCSPRSGDLSVYWYQQSLDQGLQFLIQYYNGEERAKGNILERFSAQQFPDLHSELNLSSLELGDSALYFCASSVGEKWNTEAFFGQGTRLTVV.

The chain is built from TRBV30 and TRBJ1-1, with TRBD1 matching over 7 bases. The germline gives CDR1 GTSNPN, CDR2 SVGIG (reference sequence). The CDR3 extends over 12 amino acids. J lost 9 bases, V lost 3 bases, and 7 bases had no gene match. The DNA of the CDR3 is TGTGCCTGGAGGACAGGGTGGATCCAAGCTTTCTTT. Translated: CAWRTGWIQAFF.

The chain uses TRBV3-1 (or the pseudogene TRBV3-2) and TRBJ2-1, with TRBD2 matching 8 bases. This CDR3 has 14 amino acids. Germline V gene sequence: CDR1 LGHDT, CDR2 YNNKEL (reference sequence). Trimming cost V 3 bases and J 9 bases; bases outside gene matches: 7. The CDR3 DNA is TGTGCCAGCAGCCAGAGCGGGAGCGTCGCTGAGCAGTTCTTC. Translating gives CASSQSGSVAEQFF.

The chain recombines TRBV4-3 with TRBJ1-3, with a possible D match to TRBD1 (6 bases). Germline V lookup: CDR1 LGHNA, CDR2 YSLEER. Trimming removed 5 bases from V and 2 bases from J, with 10 bases in between. CDR3 length: 14 residues. CDR3 sequence: CASSTHRAGNTIYF. The CDR3 DNA reads as TGCGCCAGCAGCACCCACAGGGCTGGAAACACCATATATTTT.

V gene TRBV5-4 combines with J gene TRBJ2-1, with 12 bases lining up with TRBD2. V lost 3 bases and J lost 4; bases outside the gene matches: 5. CDR1 SGHNT and CDR2 YYREEE come from the germline V gene (reference sequence). CDR3 length: 16 amino acids. CDR3 DNA: TGTGCCAGCAGCTCGACTAGCGGGAGCTTGTACAATGAGCAGTTCTTC. It specifies CASSSTSGSLYNEQFF.

The J gene is TRBJ2-3, the V gene TRBV6-6; TRBD2 agrees at 8 bases. The CDR3 runs 17 residues. V dropped 5 bases and J dropped 2; count of bases not matched to a gene: 12. Germline values: CDR1 MNHNY, CDR2 SVGAGI (reference sequence). This CDR3 is CASSPRLARTHTDTQYF. The CDR3 DNA sequence: TGTGCCAGCAGTCCAAGACTAGCGAGGACCCACACAGATACGCAGTATTTT.

The chain couples TRBV7-3 to TRBJ1-4, with unresolved D. Trimming shortened V by 2 bases and J by 3 bases, and 10 bases separated the two germline ends. The CDR3 totals 15 residues. Germline values: CDR1 SGHTA, CDR2 FQGTGA. This CDR3 is CASSLQAVANEKLFF. The DNA of the CDR3 is TGTGCCAGCAGCTTACAGGCTGTTGCTAATGAAAAACTGTTTTTT.